These 7 T cell receptor beta chains were sequenced from one sample in a study of blood T cell repertoires in COVID-19. Clones were sequenced by immunoSEQ multiplex PCR, and TCRdb holds only the in-frame ones, with some missing. The profile shows about 370,000 clones, over 75% of them singletons. Input material: PBMCs or T cells enriched from blood (not recorded which). All receptors come from a man aged 18 to 35 who had recovered from COVID-19.

This clone showed up just a few times. V is TRBV5-1 and J is TRBJ2-7; the match to TRBD1 covers 7 bases. The CDR3 length is 13 residues. CDR1 SGHRS and CDR2 YFSETQ come from the germline V gene. V shed 4 bases and J 2 bases; nucleotides not matched to a gene: 3. CDR3 residues: CASSGGQAYEQYF. DNA of the CDR3: TGCGCCAGCAGCGGCGGACAGGCCTACGAGCAGTACTTC.

V usage is TRBV7-8 and J usage is TRBJ1-6; possible D gene TRBD1, 6 bases. The CDR3 totals 17 residues. The germline V gene encodes CDR1 SGHVS and CDR2 FQNEAQ. V shed 1 base and J shed 0 bases, with 10 bases lying between them. As DNA, the CDR3 is TGTGCCAGCAGCTTAGGAGTCAGGGGCTCCTATAATTCACCCCTCCACTTT. Translation gives CASSLGVRGSYNSPLHF.

By frequency in the sample, this clone is medium-sized. The CDR3 sequence: CASSEGTGSTDTQYF. In DNA form, the CDR3 reads TGTGCCAGCAGTGAGGGGACAGGGTCCACAGATACGCAGTATTTT. The chain recombines TRBV6-4 with TRBJ2-3, with 9 positions matching TRBD1. The J segment lost 2 bases and the V segment lost 3 bases, leaving 3 bases of the junction unmatched. CDR1 is MRHNA and CDR2 is SNTAGT in the germline V gene. The CDR3 has 15 residues.

This clone has a single count. The chain links TRBV29-1 to TRBJ2-1; 9 bases map to TRBD2. Per germline, CDR1 SQVTM and CDR2 ANQGSEA. The CDR3 runs to 17 residues. V dropped 0 bases and J dropped 6; count of bases not matched to a gene: 12. CDR3 in DNA: TGCAGCGTTGAAGAGTTTGCGAGAAGGGGACTAGCCAATGAGCAGTTCTTC. Translating gives CSVEEFARRGLANEQFF.

The V gene is TRBV7-3, the J gene TRBJ2-3, with 14 bases matching TRBD2. There are 17 residues in the CDR3. The trim removed 2 bases at V and 1 base at J, leaving 2 bases unmatched. Per germline, CDR1 SGHTA and CDR2 FQGTGA. CDR3 in amino acids: CASSLGLAGGRTDTQYF. The CDR3 DNA reads TGTGCCAGCAGCTTAGGACTAGCGGGAGGCCGCACAGATACGCAGTATTTT.

The chain joins TRBV27 to TRBJ2-1, with TRBD2 as a possible D gene (5 bases). Per the germline V gene, CDR1 is MNHEY and CDR2 is SMNVEV (reference sequence). This CDR3 is built from 14 residues. V lost 2 bases and J lost 0, with 5 bases in between. CDR3 in amino acids: CASSLGGSYNEQFF. CDR3 DNA sequence: TGTGCCAGCAGTTTAGGAGGCTCCTACAATGAGCAGTTCTTC.

This chain joins TRBV6-5 and TRBJ1-1, with a tentative D call TRBD1 (6 bases). V was pared by 0 bases and J by 10 bases, with 12 bases between. Germline loops: CDR1 MNHEY, CDR2 SVGAGI. This CDR3 has 13 residues. For the CDR3, the DNA is TGTGCCAGCAGTTACTCGGGCAGGGGTCCAGCTTTCTTT. Its translation is CASSYSGRGPAFF.